Below, one T cell receptor beta chain is given with its context. Antigen unknown. TCRdb's copy holds only in-frame clones and misses some; the assay was immunoSEQ multiplex PCR. The sample lists about 130,000 clones; around 80% were seen once. These data are taken from a study of cytotoxic CD8 clonotypes in ibrutinib-treated CLL. Study summary: Partial response occurred in roughly 25 patients and complete response in 2; at median approximately 68 months, roughly 14 remained remitted and roughly twelve progressed. The samples contained a few hundred thousand productive templates on average. They also contained an average of roughly 90,000 productive rearrangements.

Study results and caveats: Ibrutinib response saw clonality rise, and progression saw it return toward baseline. Rare overall, public clonotypes shrank or held steady under therapy.

V dropped 1 base and J dropped 6 bases, with 10 bases sitting between them. The CDR3 sequence is 15 residues long. Germline V gene lookup returns CDR1 SGHAT and CDR2 FQNNGV. This specimen was PBMCs, taken after 24 months of ibrutinib treatment. This sequence joins TRBV11-2 and TRBJ1-6; D is possibly TRBD1 (5 bases). This clonotype originated in a human donor with chronic lymphocytic leukemia. The CDR3 sequence is CASSLGGTVNSPLHF. In DNA form, the CDR3 reads TGTGCCAGCAGCTTAGGCGGGACGGTTAATTCACCCCTCCACTTT. The full variable domain, rest sourced from reference TRBV11-2 and TRBJ1-6, is EAGVAQSPRYKIIEKRQSVAFWCNPISGHATLYWYQQILGQGPKLLIQFQNNGVVDDSQLPKDRFSAERLKGVDSTLKIQPAKLEDSAVYLCASSLGGTVNSPLHFGNGTRLTVT.